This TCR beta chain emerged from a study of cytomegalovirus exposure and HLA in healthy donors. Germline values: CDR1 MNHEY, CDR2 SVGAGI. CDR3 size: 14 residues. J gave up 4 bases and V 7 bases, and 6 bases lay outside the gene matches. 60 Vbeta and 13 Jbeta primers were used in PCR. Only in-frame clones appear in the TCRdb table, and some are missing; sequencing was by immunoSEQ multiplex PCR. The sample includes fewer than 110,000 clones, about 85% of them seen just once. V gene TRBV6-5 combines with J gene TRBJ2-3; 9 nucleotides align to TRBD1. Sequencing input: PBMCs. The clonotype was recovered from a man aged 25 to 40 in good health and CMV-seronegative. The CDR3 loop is CASKGQGFSDTQYF. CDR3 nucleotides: TGTGCCAGCAAGGGACAGGGCTTTTCAGATACGCAGTATTTT.